The 22 T cell receptor beta chains in this list originate from one sample, sequenced in a study of blood T cells in healthy people across ages. With a J-beta primer mix and a sample-barcoded 5' primer, a second PCR ran roughly 6 to 12 cycles. TCRdb recomputed calls from the 5' RACE reads with MiXCR, one row per CDR3 protein. The repertoire holds about 780,000 distinct CDR3 sequences, 46% seen once, with 15% to 20% in the top ten. Sequencing used blood. The receptors derive from a man older than 75 in good health.

The chain recombines TRBV25-1 with TRBJ1-1, with 7 nucleotides matching TRBD1. After removal of 5 bases from V and 10 bases from J, the junction contained 19 bases not matched to a gene. From germline, CDR1 is MGHDK and CDR2 SYGVNS. The CDR3 runs to 16 residues. CDR3 sequence (DNA): TGTGCCAGCAGTTTCATGGCCGGAGGGGGCCACGCTGGAGCTTTCTTT. It encodes CASSFMAGGGHAGAFF.

This clonotype was observed at least ten times. The chain carries TRBV10-3 and TRBJ1-1; a possible D gene is TRBD1 (5 bases). Germline loops: CDR1 ENHRY, CDR2 SYGVKD. The CDR3 covers 12 residues. The V gene lost 6 bases and the J gene lost 2 bases, with 7 bases spanning the gap. The CDR3: CAIRQGNTEAFF. CDR3 DNA: TGTGCCATCAGGCAGGGCAACACTGAAGCTTTCTTT.

Many counts were recorded for this clonotype. The chain uses TRBV20-1 and TRBJ2-5; the D gene is possibly TRBD1 (6 bases). The V gene lost 4 bases and the J gene lost 5 bases, with 14 bases spanning the gap. Germline CDR1 reads DFQATT; CDR2 reads SNEGSKA (reference sequence). The CDR3 loop spans 13 amino acids. The CDR3 DNA follows: TGCAGTGCTATCACAGGGCTAGGGGAGACCCAGTACTTC. Protein: CSAITGLGETQYF.

The V call is TRBV20-1, the J call TRBJ2-5; 10 positions match TRBD2. CDR1 and CDR2 from the germline V gene are DFQATT and SNEGSKA (reference sequence). The CDR3 spans 15 residues. V lost 3 bases and J lost 5; bases outside the gene matches: 9. CDR3 residues: CSARAPSGRMETQYF. The CDR3 bases are TGCAGTGCTAGGGCCCCTAGCGGGAGAATGGAGACCCAGTACTTC.

This clonotype was detected a few times. This sequence joins TRBV6-5 and TRBJ1-1; a possible D gene is TRBD1 (5 bases). With 7 bases removed from V and 6 bases from J, the gap between germline ends came to 15 bases. The CDR3 has 13 amino acids. Germline V CDR1 and CDR2: MNHEY, SVGAGI. This CDR3 is CASNSGMGAEAFF. CDR3 sequence (DNA): TGTGCCAGCAATTCAGGGATGGGCGCTGAAGCTTTCTTT.

Turning to this clonotype: An end of the junction differs from the germline gene, which may be a read error. V gene TRBV20-1 combines with J gene TRBJ2-7, with D uncertain. Germline-derived CDR1 and CDR2 are DFQATT and SNEGSKA (reference sequence). This CDR3 spans 12 amino acids. CDR3 residues: CSARDGLNEQYF. CDR3 bases: TGCAGTGCCAGAGACGGCCTCAACGAGCAGTACTTC.

The V gene is TRBV28, the J gene TRBJ2-7; 8 bases map to TRBD2. Germline V gene lookup returns CDR1 MDHEN and CDR2 SYDVKM. Trimming at V came to 3 bases and at J to 3 bases, leaving 7 bases not matched to a gene. The CDR3 consists of 15 residues. The CDR3 here is CASSLWAGGDYEQYF. The CDR3, as DNA: TGTGCCAGCAGTTTGTGGGCGGGAGGAGACTACGAGCAGTACTTC. Looking up the rest from reference TRBV28 and TRBJ2-7 gives the full variable domain: DVKVTQSSRYLVKRTGEKVFLECVQDMDHENMFWYRQDPGLGLRLIYFSYDVKMKEKGDIPEGYSVSREKKERFSLILESASTNQTSMYLCASSLWAGGDYEQYFGPGTRLTVT.

This clonotype was seen a few times. The chain uses TRBV20-1 and TRBJ2-1; D may correspond to TRBD1 or TRBD2 (6 bases each). This CDR3 spans 11 amino acids. Germline V gene data show CDR1 as DFQATT and CDR2 as SNEGSKA (reference sequence). CDR3 sequence: CSGGGFYGQFF. CDR3 DNA: TGCAGCGGAGGGGGGTTTTACGGGCAGTTCTTC.

This clonotype was seen a handful of times. CDR3 nucleotide sequence: TGTGCCATCAGTGAGTCGGAGGGGTCCTCACCCCTCCACTTT. Its translation: CAISESEGSSPLHF. The V gene is TRBV10-3, the J gene TRBJ1-6, with a tentative D call TRBD1 (5 bases). V lost 0 bases and J 10 bases, leaving 10 bases between the germline ends. CDR3 length equals 14 residues. Germline loops: CDR1 ENHRY, CDR2 SYGVKD.

This clonotype was picked up a small number of times. This chain joins TRBV6-6 and TRBJ2-5; D perhaps matches TRBD1 (5 bases). The V gene lost 5 bases and the J gene lost 5 bases, with 12 bases spanning the gap. The CDR3 runs to 13 residues. Germline V gene data show CDR1 as MNHNY and CDR2 as SVGAGI (reference sequence). The CDR3 loop is CASSDVRVETQYF. The CDR3 DNA sequence: TGTGCCAGCAGTGACGTCAGGGTTGAGACCCAGTACTTC.

This clonotype was picked up a small number of times. V is TRBV7-2 and J is TRBJ2-3; the D gene is possibly TRBD2 (5 bases). The length of the CDR3 is 15 residues. Trimming stripped 3 bases from V and 0 bases from J, with 10 bases between. Looked up from germline, CDR1 is SGHTA and CDR2 is FQGNSA. CDR3 loop: CASSFKRYSTDTQYF. Written as DNA, the CDR3 is TGTGCCAGCAGCTTTAAGCGGTATAGCACAGATACGCAGTATTTT.

This rearrangement joins TRBV2 to TRBJ2-4; a possible D gene is TRBD1 (5 bases). V lost 1 base and J 0 bases, leaving 13 bases between the germline ends. Germline CDR1 SNHLY, CDR2 FYNNEI. The CDR3 loop spans 17 amino acids. In nucleotides, the CDR3 is TGTGCCAGCAGTGAAGAAGACAGAGCCCTAGCCAAAAACATTCAGTACTTC. Its protein is CASSEEDRALAKNIQYF.

This clonotype has at least ten counts. V is TRBV6-2 or TRBV6-3 and J is TRBJ2-5; D possibly corresponds to TRBD2 (6 bases). The V and J ends lost 0 bases and 10 bases respectively, with 18 bases between them. Germline V gene lookup returns CDR1 MNHEY and CDR2 SVGEGT. The CDR3 is 15 residues long. The chain's CDR3 is CASSYSNSADYRQYF. CDR3 sequence (DNA): TGTGCCAGCAGTTACTCGAACTCGGCGGACTACCGCCAGTACTTC.

This clonotype was seen more than once but under ten times. The chain employs TRBV7-9 and TRBJ1-1; perhaps TRBD1 as D (5 bases). CDR1 and CDR2 (germline): SEHNR, FQNEAQ (reference sequence). V was clipped by 1 base and J by 0 bases, with 24 bases between them. This CDR3 is built from 20 residues. The CDR3 region is CASSLVNKWDLPGVNTEAFF. CDR3 DNA sequence: TGTGCCAGCAGCTTAGTAAATAAGTGGGACCTTCCTGGGGTGAACACTGAAGCTTTCTTT.

The V gene is TRBV5-1, the J gene TRBJ2-1; a weak D match, TRBD2 (6 bases). Per the germline V gene, CDR1 is SGHRS and CDR2 is YFSETQ. The CDR3 loop spans 13 amino acids. With 1 base removed from V and 6 bases from J, the gap between germline ends came to 8 bases. This CDR3 reads CASSLTSRNEQFF. The CDR3 DNA sequence: TGCGCCAGCAGCTTGACTAGCCGCAATGAGCAGTTCTTC. The full variable domain, with the rest looked up from reference TRBV5-1 and TRBJ2-1, is KAGVTQTPRYLIKTRGQQVTLSCSPISGHRSVSWYQQTPGQGLQFLFEYFSETQRNKGNFPGRFSGRQFSNSRSEMNVSTLELGDSALYLCASSLTSRNEQFFGPGTRLTVL.

This chain joins TRBV29-1 and TRBJ2-1; a weak D match, TRBD2 (6 bases). This CDR3 is built from 13 residues. Germline CDR1 is SQVTM and CDR2 is ANQGSEA. Trimming shortened V by 5 bases and J by 7 bases, and 15 bases separated the two germline ends. The CDR3 region is CSVLKAGVNEQFF. CDR3 nucleotide sequence: TGCAGCGTTTTGAAAGCGGGCGTAAATGAGCAGTTCTTC.

Here the CDR3 reads CASSAIMGGSSYEQYF. The CDR3 DNA is TGCGCCAGCAGCGCCATCATGGGGGGGAGCTCCTACGAGCAGTACTTC. V gene TRBV5-1 combines with J gene TRBJ2-7; 7 nucleotides line up with TRBD2. The CDR3 has 16 residues. Germline CDR1 is SGHRS and CDR2 is YFSETQ. V shed 4 bases, J shed 0 bases, and the junction held 10 bases outside the gene matches.

The chain links TRBV21-1 to TRBJ2-5; the table's D call, TRBD1, was not checked against the DNA. TRBV21-1 is annotated as a pseudogene. The CDR3 is 16 amino acids. The CDR3 protein is CASSDGQGETPVTQYF. The CDR3 DNA reads as TGTGCCAGCAGCGACGGACAGGGCGAAACCCCGGTGACCCAGTACTTC.

The chain couples TRBV5-5 to TRBJ1-3; D is uncertain. Germline V gene data show CDR1 as SGHKS and CDR2 as YYEKEE (reference sequence). Trimming took off 0 bases at V and 0 bases at J, with 10 bases between the two ends. There are 16 residues in the CDR3. CDR3 bases: TGTGCCAGCAGCTTGGACGGCCTTAGCTCTGGAAACACCATATATTTT. This gives the protein CASSLDGLSSGNTIYF. Using reference TRBV5-5 and TRBJ1-3 for the parts outside the CDR3, the full variable domain is DAGVTQSPTHLIKTRGQQVTLRCSPISGHKSVSWYQQVLGQGPQFIFQYYEKEERGRGNFPDRFSARQFPNYSSELNVNALLLGDSALYLCASSLDGLSSGNTIYFGEGSWLTVV.

This clonotype was counted a few times. CDR3 loop: CASRWGIGETQYF. CDR3 coding DNA: TGTGCCAGCAGATGGGGGATCGGGGAGACCCAGTACTTC. The chain has TRBV25-1 and TRBJ2-5; the D call may be TRBD1 or TRBD2 (5 bases each). The V end lost 6 bases, the J end lost 5 bases, and 13 bases lay between the germline ends. The CDR3 extends over 13 amino acids. Germline V gene lookup returns CDR1 MGHDK and CDR2 SYGVNS. Full variable domain (rest looked up from reference TRBV25-1 and TRBJ2-5): EADIYQTPRYLVIGTGKKITLECSQTMGHDKMYWYQQDPGMELHLIHYSYGVNSTEKGDLSSESTVSRIRTEHFPLTLESARPSHTSQYLCASRWGIGETQYFGPGTRLLVL.

This clonotype was recorded many times. This sequence joins TRBV29-1 and TRBJ2-1, with unresolved D. The CDR3 is 13 amino acids. Germline V lookup: CDR1 SQVTM, CDR2 ANQGSEA. Between the trimmed V and J ends, which lost 5 bases and 3 bases, there was a span of 11 bases. The CDR3 protein is CSVRPELYNEQFF. The CDR3 nucleotides are TGCAGCGTTCGGCCGGAGCTCTACAATGAGCAGTTCTTC.

This chain links TRBV5-6 with TRBJ2-5; TRBD2 is a possible D gene (5 bases). The CDR3 totals 14 residues. Germline V gene data show CDR1 as SGHDT and CDR2 as YYEEEE. Trimming left V 6 bases short and J 11 bases short, with 23 bases between. CDR3 protein: CASMRRVGYNEQYF. Written as DNA, the CDR3 is TGTGCCAGCATGAGGCGGGTGGGCTACAATGAGCAGTACTTC.